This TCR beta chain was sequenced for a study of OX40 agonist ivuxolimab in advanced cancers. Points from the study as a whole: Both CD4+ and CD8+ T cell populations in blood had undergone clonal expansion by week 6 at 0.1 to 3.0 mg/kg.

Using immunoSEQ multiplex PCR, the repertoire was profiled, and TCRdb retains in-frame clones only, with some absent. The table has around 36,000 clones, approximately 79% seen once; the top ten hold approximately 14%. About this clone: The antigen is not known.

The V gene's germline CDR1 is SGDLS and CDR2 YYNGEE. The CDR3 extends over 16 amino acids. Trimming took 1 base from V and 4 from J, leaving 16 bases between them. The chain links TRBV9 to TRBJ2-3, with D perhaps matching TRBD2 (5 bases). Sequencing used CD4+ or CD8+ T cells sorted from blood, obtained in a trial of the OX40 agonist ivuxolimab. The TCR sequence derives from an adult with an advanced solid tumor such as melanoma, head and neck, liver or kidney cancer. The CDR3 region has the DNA TGTGCCAGCAGCGTATACCCGGAGATTAGCGCAGATACGCAGTATTTT. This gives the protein CASSVYPEISADTQYF. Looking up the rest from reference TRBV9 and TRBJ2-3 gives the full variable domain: DSGVTQTPKHLITATGQRVTLRCSPRSGDLSVYWYQQSLDQGLQFLIQYYNGEERAKGNILERFSAQQFPDLHSELNLSSLELGDSALYFCASSVYPEISADTQYFGPGTRLTVL.